The clone carrying this TCR beta chain has a handful of counts. Its cognate antigen is unknown. A read error may produce the germline difference seen at one junction end. This specimen comes from a study of molecular identifiers for immune sequencing clone quantification. TCRdb re-called the PCR reads with MiXCR, one entry per CDR3 protein. The table shows hundreds of thousands of distinct CDR3 sequences, with roughly 23% occurring only once. Study-level findings and limits: Over 99% of effector molecules, but under 1% in naive cells, were held by clones with more than 20 RNA copies.

The CDR3 is 13 amino acids. CDR1 and CDR2 (germline): SGHVS, FNYEAQ. Sorting isolated naive CD8 T cells as CD8+CD4-CCR7+CD45RA+ events. The sequencing input was naive CD8+ T cells from blood, with Jurkat cell RNA spiked in. The subset here: FACS-sorted CD8+CD4-CCR7+CD45RA+ naive T cells. V usage is TRBV7-6 and J usage is TRBJ1-1; no clear D. The receptor was derived from a human donor in good health. Some libraries in this study had Jurkat cell RNA spiked in. DNA of the CDR3: TGTGCCTGCAGCTTAGGACCGAACACTGAAGCTTTCTTT. Its protein is CACSLGPNTEAFF.